Listed here are 8 T cell receptor beta chains from one sample, sequenced in a study of blood T cell repertoires in COVID-19. TCRdb keeps only in-frame clones here, not all; method: immunoSEQ multiplex PCR. The data show about 270,000 clones, around 93% seen once. Sequenced: PBMCs or T cells enriched from blood (not recorded which). These receptors all come from a man aged 35 to 55 who had been exposed to COVID-19.

The chain employs TRBV29-1 and TRBJ1-1, with D hard to call. V shed 7 bases and J shed 2 bases, with 14 bases lying between them. The CDR3 loop spans 13 amino acids. Germline V CDR1 and CDR2: SQVTM, ANQGSEA. The CDR3 loop reads CSGIDGRNTEAFF. In nucleotides, the CDR3 is TGCAGCGGGATCGACGGGAGAAACACTGAAGCTTTCTTT.

The rearrangement uses TRBV6-5 and TRBJ2-5; 7 bases fit TRBD1. With V trimmed by 2 bases and J by 5 bases, 8 bases remained unmatched. Looked up from germline, CDR1 is MNHEY and CDR2 is SVGAGI. The length of the CDR3 is 15 residues. CDR3 DNA sequence: TGTGCCAGCAGTTACGGGGACAGTTCCACGGAGACCCAGTACTTC. Translated, it gives CASSYGDSSTETQYF.

The chain employs TRBV4-2 and TRBJ2-1, with TRBD2 matching over 12 bases. Trimming at V came to 1 base and at J to 5 bases, leaving 3 bases not matched to a gene. The CDR3 runs 16 residues. The germline CDR1 and CDR2 sequences are LGHNA and YNFKEQ. DNA of the CDR3: TGTGCCAGCAGCCAAGGGACTAGCGGGACTAACAATGAGCAGTTCTTC. Amino acids: CASSQGTSGTNNEQFF.

The gene calls are TRBV28 and TRBJ1-5; TRBD1 is a possible D gene (5 bases). The CDR3 sequence is 13 residues long. Germline CDR1 reads MDHEN; CDR2 reads SYDVKM. Trimming removed 5 bases from V and 3 bases from J, with 8 bases in between. This CDR3 is CASSRDFNQPQHF. The CDR3 DNA reads TGTGCCAGCAGTCGGGACTTCAATCAGCCCCAGCATTTT.

This clone was seen a few times. The V gene is TRBV10-3, the J gene TRBJ2-3; perhaps TRBD1 as D (5 bases). Germline V gives CDR1 ENHRY, CDR2 SYGVKD. CDR3 size: 13 residues. V was shortened by 10 bases and J by 5 bases, with 16 bases between the two germline ends. CDR3 in amino acids: CATRGAQEDTQYF. The CDR3 DNA reads as TGTGCCACTCGTGGGGCCCAGGAAGATACGCAGTATTTT.

This chain joins TRBV28 and TRBJ1-2, with 7 bases identical to TRBD1. V gave up 5 bases and J gave up 8 bases; unmatched junction bases: 14. CDR1 is MDHEN and CDR2 is SYDVKM in the germline V gene. This CDR3 contains 15 residues. CDR3 protein: CASSLGRRGTFGYTF. The CDR3 nucleotides are TGTGCCAGCAGTCTTGGGCGCAGGGGGACGTTCGGCTACACCTTC.

The chain links TRBV29-1 to TRBJ2-7; a possible D gene is TRBD1 (6 bases). Germline CDR1 reads SQVTM; CDR2 reads ANQGSEA. The CDR3 is 17 amino acids. Trimming stripped 5 bases from V and 0 bases from J, with 23 bases between. The DNA for the CDR3 is TGCAGCGTTTCACCACCAAACAAACAGGGAAGCTCCTACGAGCAGTACTTC. It yields the protein CSVSPPNKQGSSYEQYF.

This chain joins TRBV5-6 and TRBJ1-6; tentative D call: TRBD1 (6 bases). The CDR3 runs to 14 residues. The germline V gene has CDR1 SGHDT and CDR2 YYEEEE. V was pared by 5 bases and J by 3 bases, with 9 bases between. The CDR3 DNA follows: TGTGCCAGCAGACGACAGGACTATAATTCACCCCTCCACTTT. It encodes CASRRQDYNSPLHF.